The TCR beta chain under discussion was sequenced for a study of response to subunit inactivated influenza vaccine. A word on this clonotype: The antigen remains undetermined.

TCRdb recomputed calls from the RT-PCR reads with MiXCR, one row per CDR3 protein. The sample holds around 760,000 distinct CDR3 sequences, roughly 14% seen once. Regarding the study as a whole: A suggestion made by the authors is that each seasonal influenza vaccination recruits few new T cells.

Per the germline V gene, CDR1 is MNHEY and CDR2 is SVGEGT. The CDR3 consists of 12 residues. The V gene lost 2 bases and the J gene lost 3 bases, with 5 bases spanning the gap. The specimen was PBMCs from blood, collected 14 to 15 days before vaccination. The receptor was derived from a man in his forties or fifties who received an inactivated influenza vaccine. V gene TRBV6-2 or TRBV6-3 combines with J gene TRBJ2-7; no clear D. The CDR3 sequence: CASSYTYYEQYF. CDR3 nucleotide sequence: TGTGCCAGCAGTTACACCTACTACGAGCAGTACTTC.